These T cell receptor beta chains were read from a single sample in a study of shared clonotypes between healthy human individuals. The repertoire was sequenced with immunoSEQ multiplex PCR; TCRdb's copy has only in-frame clones and lacks some. The profile shows 550,000 to 600,000 clones, around 77% of them singletons. The sequenced material came from PBMCs. Every receptor here comes from a woman aged 40-49 years in good health. Some clones in this sample may be carry-over from other donors' samples. CDR3s include the opening cysteine and the closing phenylalanine or tryptophan. D genes are given only for firm matches. A row's size may be missing; if present it is once, few, many or a size class.

CDR3aa: CASSRTVNTEAFF
CDR3nt: TGTGCCAGCAGCCGGACTGTGAACACTGAAGCTTTCTTT
j_gene: TRBJ1-1
d_gene: NA
v_gene: TRBV11-2
abundance: many

CDR3aa: CASSQDWGIEQYF
CDR3nt: TGCGCCAGCAGCCAAGATTGGGGGATAGAGCAGTACTTC
j_gene: TRBJ2-7
d_gene: NA
v_gene: TRBV4-3
abundance: many

CDR3aa: CASSQEGRANTEAFF
CDR3nt: TGCGCCAGCAGCCAAGAAGGCAGGGCGAACACTGAAGCTTTCTTT
j_gene: TRBJ1-1
d_gene: NA
v_gene: TRBV4-1
abundance: few

CDR3aa: CASSSPGLAGRRNSYNEQFF
CDR3nt: TGTGCCAGCAGCTCACCGGGACTAGCGGGACGTCGGAACTCCTACAATGAGCAGTTCTTC
j_gene: TRBJ2-1
d_gene: TRBD2
v_gene: TRBV7-3
abundance: NA

CDR3aa: CASSPDSRGYEQYF
CDR3nt: TGTGCCAGCAGCCCCGATAGCCGAGGATACGAGCAGTACTTC
j_gene: TRBJ2-7
d_gene: NA
v_gene: TRBV7-2
abundance: NA

CDR3aa: CASSGGRMYGYTF
CDR3nt: TGTGCCAGCAGCGGGGGACGGATGTATGGCTACACCTTC
j_gene: TRBJ1-2
d_gene: NA
v_gene: TRBV5-4
abundance: NA

CDR3aa: CATSTDSSGNTIYF
CDR3nt: TGTGCCACCTCGACCGACAGTTCGGGAAACACCATATATTTT
j_gene: TRBJ1-3
d_gene: NA
v_gene: TRBV6-6
abundance: NA

CDR3aa: CASSQGTGTDTQYF
CDR3nt: TGTGCCAGTAGTCAAGGGACAGGGACAGATACGCAGTATTTT
j_gene: TRBJ2-3
d_gene: TRBD1
v_gene: TRBV19
abundance: NA

CDR3aa: CASSLQPGSRGYTF
CDR3nt: TGTGCCAGCAGTTTACAGCCAGGGTCTCGTGGCTACACCTTC
j_gene: TRBJ1-2
d_gene: NA
v_gene: TRBV28
abundance: NA

CDR3aa: CASSSGVEVAKLFF
CDR3nt: TGTGCCAGCAGTTCCGGGGTCGAGGTTGCAAAACTGTTTTTT
j_gene: TRBJ1-4
d_gene: NA
v_gene: TRBV6-5
abundance: NA

CDR3aa: CASSLGQVPTEAFF
CDR3nt: TGTGCCAGCAGCTTAGGACAGGTACCCACTGAAGCTTTCTTT
j_gene: TRBJ1-1
d_gene: NA
v_gene: TRBV7-2
abundance: NA

CDR3aa: CASSLAITSYNEQFF
CDR3nt: TGTGCCAGCAGCTTAGCCATAACCTCCTACAATGAGCAGTTCTTC
j_gene: TRBJ2-1
d_gene: NA
v_gene: TRBV7-6
abundance: NA

CDR3aa: CASSLEQGIGEQYF
CDR3nt: TGTGCCAGCAGCTTGGAACAGGGAATTGGGGAGCAGTACTTC
j_gene: TRBJ2-7
d_gene: NA
v_gene: TRBV11-3
abundance: NA

CDR3aa: CASSPHYAAEFF
CDR3nt: TGTGCCAGCAGCCCCCACTACGCTGCAGAGTTCTTC
j_gene: TRBJ2-1
d_gene: NA
v_gene: TRBV7-2
abundance: NA

CDR3aa: CASSVFIGESNQPQHF
CDR3nt: TGTGCCAGCAGTGTTTTTATTGGGGAGAGCAATCAGCCCCAGCATTTT
j_gene: TRBJ1-5
d_gene: NA
v_gene: TRBV2
abundance: NA

CDR3aa: CASPPSGGVGDEQFF
CDR3nt: TGTGCCAGCCCCCCTAGCGGGGGCGTGGGGGATGAGCAGTTCTTC
j_gene: TRBJ2-1
d_gene: TRBD2
v_gene: TRBV28
abundance: once

CDR3aa: CASSTEGLGDEQYF
CDR3nt: TGTGCCAGCAGCACAGAGGGACTAGGGGACGAGCAGTACTTC
j_gene: TRBJ2-7
d_gene: TRBD2
v_gene: TRBV28
abundance: NA

CDR3aa: CASSLASGRAKQYF
CDR3nt: TGTGCCAGCAGCTTGGCTAGCGGGAGGGCCAAGCAGTACTTC
j_gene: TRBJ2-7
d_gene: TRBD2
v_gene: TRBV5-4
abundance: NA

CDR3aa: CAWREGPYNEQFF
CDR3nt: TGTGCCTGGCGGGAGGGCCCCTACAATGAGCAGTTCTTC
j_gene: TRBJ2-1
d_gene: TRBD2
v_gene: TRBV30
abundance: NA

CDR3aa: CASSLRQRNTEAFF
CDR3nt: TGTGCCAGCAGCTTGCGTCAGAGAAACACTGAAGCTTTCTTT
j_gene: TRBJ1-1
d_gene: NA
v_gene: TRBV5-8
abundance: NA

CDR3aa: CASSLDGTGGVIDTQYF
CDR3nt: TGTGCCAGCAGCTTAGACGGGACAGGGGGTGTCATTGATACGCAGTATTTT
j_gene: TRBJ2-3
d_gene: TRBD1
v_gene: TRBV7-9
abundance: NA

CDR3aa: CASSSGQGREKLFF
CDR3nt: TGCGCCAGCAGCTCCGGACAGGGACGGGAAAAACTGTTTTTT
j_gene: TRBJ1-4
d_gene: TRBD1
v_gene: TRBV5-1
abundance: NA

CDR3aa: CSVNVEGPQQFF
CDR3nt: TGCAGCGTTAATGTTGAGGGGCCCCAGCAGTTCTTC
j_gene: TRBJ2-1
d_gene: NA
v_gene: TRBV29-1
abundance: NA